This T cell receptor (beta chain) was identified during a study of cytomegalovirus exposure and HLA in healthy donors (dated by TCRdb to 2016 to 2017). At the level of the whole study: An earlier analysis of several hundred of the donors reported about 300 Gb of sequence data and around 120 million unique TCR beta sequences obtained from around 170 million T cells. An early release that covered about 600 HLA-typed donors contained approximately 300 gigabases of sequencing data and some 87 million unique TCR sequences. Of the 350 to 450 genotyped donors, less than 85% were placed in the genetic ancestry cluster associated with self-reported Caucasian donors. The aim of the study was to test whether cataloging public T cell receptors could identify signatures of past pathogen exposure. The T cell repertoires of under 700 subjects were profiled by immunosequencing and related to cytomegalovirus serostatus. Besides the first cohort of some 670 subjects, a separate validation cohort made up of 120 or so different subjects was used. High-throughput TCR immunosequencing, statistical association of individual TCRs with disease status, and machine learning were combined to predict cytomegalovirus infection status. A later analysis re-analyzed previously published TCR beta repertoires from 550 to 700 donors and added high-resolution HLA genotyping to study TCR occurrence patterns. The later analysis used no new phenotypic data to find candidate immune exposures, relying instead on TCR beta sequences and their occurrence across donors. In an earlier analysis of about 590 of the donors, high-throughput TCR beta sequencing was used to judge whether each TCR beta V gene segment behaved as functional or pseudogenic. Alongside the repertoire data, information on donor age, sex, ethnicity and CMV serostatus was compiled. A later genetic analysis used genome-wide SNP genotypes for about 60% of the roughly 700 donors, treating that subset as a discovery cohort. All discovery cohort repertoires had been generated on a single sequencing platform. HLA typing included class I and class II loci at four-digit resolution. Typing coverage varied by locus: about 620-640 donors for A, B, C, DRB1 and DQB1; about 520 for DQA1; around 610 for DPA1; about 450 for DPB1. Four to six DR-DQ haplotypes were handled as single units for association and clustering, since linkage in the cohort was strong. On average, roughly 240,000 unique TCR beta nucleotide sequences were sequenced per donor among a few hundred genotyped donors of the cohort, with about 17% of those sequences being non-productive.

Regarding this clone: Its recognized antigen is unknown.

Libraries were prepared through the immunoSEQ multiplex PCR assay. For the multiplex PCR, a mixture combining 60 forward primers for TCR Vbeta segments and 13 reverse primers for TCR Jbeta segments was used. Amplification of the CDR3 region of rearranged TCR beta genes was performed with a multiplex PCR assay on genomic DNA. On the Illumina HiSeq System, the amplified TCR beta libraries were sequenced as 87-base-pair reads. The study's own analysis went as follows. A later analysis tallied around 87 million unique TCR beta chains across the 600 to 700 repertoires, and 10 million to 11 million of those chains were shared by two or more donors. A nearest-neighbor algorithm error-corrected the raw reads and collapsed the reads into unique sequences, merging closely related sequences to remove PCR and sequencing errors. CDR3 sequences were aligned to IMGT reference sequences to assign V, D and J gene segments. Each retained sequence needed at least a six-nucleotide match to both a V gene segment and a J gene segment. Rearrangements were called productive when the CDR3 lacked stop codons and stayed in frame with V and J; all others were non-productive. Following IMGT convention, CDR3 was defined as the stretch from the second conserved V-encoded cysteine up to the conserved J-encoded phenylalanine. The earlier analysis of 450 to 750 of the donors excluded any sequence lacking an unambiguous match to a single V gene segment. In an earlier analysis of a few hundred of the donors, V segments were called functional above 56.7% productive rearrangements and were called segregating when the between-donor standard deviation exceeded 5%. A statistical classification framework was built to diagnose cytomegalovirus status from the catalog of TCR beta chain sequences. In a later analysis, V and J genes were assigned by comparing TCR nucleotide sequences against IMGT/GENE-DB human TR gene sequences. A later analysis assigned CDR3 sequences and most-parsimonious VDJ recombination scenarios with the TCRdist pipeline. In a later analysis, each TCR beta chain was defined by its CDR3 amino acid sequence together with its V-gene family, and reads without a unique V-gene family were excluded. To address suspected cross-contamination and a sequencing artifact, a later analysis removed 592 highly shared, low-generation-probability nucleotide sequences. In a later analysis, a clonal expansion index was calculated for each public chain from normalized within-repertoire ranks of inferred template counts. A later analysis computed generation probabilities with a VDJ recombination model fitted to out-of-frame rearrangements, and checked the results against IGoR. In a later analysis, hypergeometric tests were used to score TCR-TCR, TCR-HLA and TCR-CMV co-occurrence, with a repertoire-size bias correction applied to TCR pairs. In a later analysis, false discovery rates were estimated by permuting HLA or CMV assignments 20 times. In a later analysis, co-occurring TCRs were grouped using DBSCAN, with TCRdist sequence similarity added in when clustering inside HLA-allele-positive subsets. Repertoires with fewer than 30,000 or more than 120,000 public chains, plus five repertoires with anomalous nucleotide sharing, were excluded from co-occurrence clustering. TCRdb stores this immuneACCESS table with in-frame sequences only. Part of the clones is absent; in the studies checked, under half of the shortfall reflects unresolved V genes, and no reason is known for the rest. V and J calls and clone size are as listed in that table; D and trimming were resolved from the DNA. The sample table includes 70,000 to 90,000 clones. The ten largest clones add up to about 4.1% of the sample.

The cohort was made up of roughly 670 healthy bone marrow donors. Cohort members were all nominally healthy when sampled, although unrecorded immune exposures were likely present. The donor was CMV seropositive and was included in the group of 250 to 300 seropositive cohort members. A peripheral blood sample was collected from each donor, and TCR beta sequencing was performed on peripheral blood mononuclear cells. Genomic DNA extraction from the blood cell samples was performed with the Qiagen DNeasy Blood Extraction Kit. From cysteine to phenylalanine, the CDR3 is 14 amino acids long. Only the CDR3 portion is preserved as DNA: 42 bases, with reading frame beginning at the first base. V has 3 bases trimmed and J has 6 bases trimmed; junction bases matching no gene number 1. CDR1 KGHSH and CDR2 LQKENI are derived from the germline V gene. The paper as a whole reports these results and caveats: In an earlier analysis of some 540 of the donors, most TCR beta V segments appeared in productive rearrangements about 90% or about 30% of the time, broadly matching IMGT annotations. In vitro tests confirmed that three of the cytomegalovirus-associated TCR beta chains recognize cytomegalovirus antigens. According to the authors, the approach could potentially be generalized to other disease states and immunological phenotypes. For the cohort, immune exposure information was limited to CMV serostatus. A total of 164 TCR beta chains were listed by the study as associated with cytomegalovirus. A group of highly shared sequence variants was considered likely to be a technical artifact of the sequencing pipeline. Several of the top co-occurrence clusters appeared to be linked to parvovirus B19, influenza, CMV and Epstein-Barr virus, according to a later analysis. A further reported finding was that TCR beta sequences accurately predicted the HLA-A and HLA-B alleles for most subjects in the first cohort. Strong co-occurrence of HLA alleles, especially DR and DQ, made assigning TCR associations to individual alleles difficult. In this cohort, only TCR beta chains were sequenced, and detectable features were limited by the absence of alpha or paired-chain data. Most CMV-associated TCR beta chains appeared to be HLA-restricted in a later analysis, and the HLA associations seemed to be driven largely by CMV exposure. Seventeen rarely observed V segments, including chromosome 9 orphons, were excluded from the earlier analysis of about 500 of the donors because counts were too low. In a later analysis, HLA-associated TCR beta chains showed more clonal expansion and lower generation probabilities than non-associated chains that were equally common. According to a later genetic analysis, donors in an Asian-associated ancestry cluster had fewer N-insertions in productive TCRs than the approximately 610-donor mean. In a later genetic analysis, a missense DCLRE1C variant was associated with V-gene and J-gene trimming of TCR beta chains, and the association was replicated in an independent cohort. Roughly uniform sequencing depth across donors was assumed in presence/absence analyses, although this assumption may not hold. Because the 87-base-pair reads could not distinguish some IMGT-functional V segments, including TRBV6-2 and TRBV6-3, those segments were excluded. The classifier was reported to diagnose cytomegalovirus status with high specificity and sensitivity in both the original cohort and the validation cohort. Correlated functional status among segregating V segments might reflect linkage disequilibrium, but an unknown experimental factor could not be ruled out. At a false discovery rate of 0.05, a later analysis linked around 17,000 TCR beta sequences to specific HLA alleles. Across donors, most TCR sequences were observed very rarely, whereas some public TCRs were present in many individuals. In a later analysis, TCR association rates were found to vary across HLA loci, with the most associated TCRs seen for DRB1 alleles and the fewest for HLA-C alleles. HLA typing was unavailable for some donors at each locus, so association tests used only the typed subset.

The V and J genes are TRBV18 and TRBJ2-7; 14 middle bases align to TRBD2. The clonotype originates from a man aged 18 to 35 in good health and CMV-seropositive. Sequencing was done on a sample of PBMCs. CDR3 reads: CASSPGTSGSEQYF. In nucleotide form, the sequence is TGTGCCAGCTCACCGGGGACTAGCGGGAGCGAGCAGTACTTC.